The 32 T cell receptor beta chains below all came from one sample that was sequenced in a study of response to subunit inactivated influenza vaccine. From the RT-PCR reads, TCRdb called clonotypes with MiXCR, one entry per CDR3 protein. Among roughly 700,000 distinct CDR3 sequences listed, around 14% were seen once. The material was PBMCs from blood, obtained less than 13 days after vaccination. Every receptor here comes from a man aged 50 to 60 who received an inactivated influenza vaccine.

The chain couples TRBV7-2 to TRBJ2-1; D gene ambiguous. Deletions cut 2 bases from V and 9 bases from J, with 5 bases between. The CDR3 has 11 residues. Germline CDR1 reads SGHTA; CDR2 reads FQGNSA. CDR3 sequence: CASSLWCEQFF. The CDR3, as DNA: TGTGCCAGCAGCTTATGGTGTGAGCAGTTCTTC.

V and J are TRBV29-1 and TRBJ2-5; a possible D gene is TRBD2 (6 bases). The CDR3 contains 13 residues. Per the germline V gene, CDR1 is SQVTM and CDR2 is ANQGSEA. The ends were cut back, 8 bases at V and 2 bases at J, with 15 bases in the middle. The CDR3 sequence is CSSVRDSQETQYF. The CDR3 nucleotides are TGCAGCTCAGTCCGGGACTCACAAGAGACCCAGTACTTC. Looking up the rest from reference TRBV29-1 and TRBJ2-5 gives the full variable domain: SAVISQKPSRDICQRGTSLTIQCQVDSQVTMMFWYRQQPGQSLTLIATANQGSEATYESGFVIDKFPISRPNLTFSTLTVSNMSPEDSSIYLCSSVRDSQETQYFGPGTRLLVL.

V is TRBV9 and J is TRBJ1-2; D is unclear. Germline V lookup: CDR1 SGDLS, CDR2 YYNGEE. V lost 4 bases and J lost 0, with 13 bases in between. The CDR3 length is 15 residues. DNA for the CDR3: TGTGCCAGCAGCCCTCAGACTGAAGCTAACTATGGCTACACCTTC. Its protein is CASSPQTEANYGYTF.

The chain links TRBV9 to TRBJ2-1; D remains ambiguous. Germline-derived CDR1 and CDR2 are SGDLS and YYNGEE. The CDR3 runs to 14 residues. Trimming pared 1 base from V and 0 bases from J, leaving 5 bases between. The CDR3: CASSVLHSYNEQFF. CDR3 DNA sequence: TGTGCCAGCAGCGTACTCCACTCCTACAATGAGCAGTTCTTC.

This clonotype was seen a few times. The chain is built from TRBV28 and TRBJ1-1, with D perhaps TRBD1 (5 bases). The CDR3 loop spans 16 amino acids. Trimming removed 4 bases at V and 2 bases at J, with 17 bases between. The germline V gene encodes CDR1 MDHEN and CDR2 SYDVKM. This CDR3 reads CASSSPGTFGNTEAFF. The CDR3 DNA sequence: TGTGCCAGCAGTTCCCCCGGGACCTTCGGAAACACTGAAGCTTTCTTT.

A few counts support this clonotype. The chain combines TRBV7-9 with TRBJ2-7, with 10 bases matching TRBD1. Germline V CDR1 and CDR2: SEHNR, FQNEAQ (reference sequence). The length of the CDR3 is 17 residues. Trimming removed 1 base from V and 0 bases from J; junction bases left unmatched: 6. The CDR3 spells CASSLDGQGGSSYEQYF. The CDR3, as DNA: TGTGCCAGCAGCTTAGATGGACAGGGGGGAAGCTCCTACGAGCAGTACTTC.

The gene calls are TRBV20-1 and TRBJ1-5, with unresolved D. Germline CDR1 and CDR2: DFQATT and SNEGSKA (reference sequence). The CDR3 loop spans 13 amino acids. The V and J ends lost 4 bases and 3 bases respectively, with 10 bases between them. The CDR3 nucleotides read TGCAGTGCTAAATCAGCTATCAATCAGCCCCAGCATTTT. This codes for CSAKSAINQPQHF.

The chain carries TRBV30 and TRBJ2-7; TRBD1 agrees at 10 bases. V lost 2 bases and J lost 5; bases outside the gene matches: 9. Germline V gene data show CDR1 as GTSNPN and CDR2 as SVGIG (reference sequence). The CDR3 sequence is 15 residues long. CDR3 DNA sequence: TGTGCCTGGAGTTACCGGGACAGGGGTCGCCACGAGCAGTACTTC. Protein: CAWSYRDRGRHEQYF.

Only a few counts were recorded for this clonotype. CDR3 DNA sequence: TGTGCCTGGAGCCCCTTGACAGGGGGACGTTCACCCCTCCACTTT. Its protein is CAWSPLTGGRSPLHF. V is TRBV30 and J is TRBJ1-6; 9 bases agree with TRBD1. Trimming at V came to 3 bases and at J to 9 bases, leaving 9 bases not matched to a gene. CDR3 size: 15 residues. Germline V gene lookup returns CDR1 GTSNPN and CDR2 SVGIG (reference sequence).

This chain connects TRBV7-2 to TRBJ2-6, with D perhaps being TRBD1 or TRBD2 (5 bases each). V dropped 6 bases and J dropped 0 bases, with 15 bases sitting between them. CDR1 is SGHTA, CDR2 FQGNSA, per germline. This CDR3 spans 17 amino acids. The CDR3 spells CASRLTGTVSGANVLTF. The CDR3 DNA follows: TGTGCCAGCAGGCTAACCGGGACGGTCTCTGGGGCCAACGTCCTGACTTTC.

In its sample, this clonotype was seen a few times. This chain uses TRBV2 with TRBJ2-1, with 7 bases identical to TRBD2. This CDR3 comprises 18 residues. The trim removed 0 bases at V and 6 bases at J, leaving 14 bases unmatched. Germline V gene data show CDR1 as SNHLY and CDR2 as FYNNEI. The CDR3 region is CASSEALTVGTIGNEQFF. The DNA for the CDR3 is TGTGCCAGCAGTGAAGCGCTTACCGTCGGGACTATAGGCAATGAGCAGTTCTTC.

This chain uses TRBV5-1 with TRBJ2-1; 8 bases are shared with TRBD2. This CDR3 spans 15 amino acids. Trimming cost V 0 bases and J 8 bases; bases outside gene matches: 7. Germline loops: CDR1 SGHRS, CDR2 YFSETQ. The DNA for the CDR3 is TGCGCCAGCAGCTTGGCGCCAGCGGGAGCGGATGAGCAGTTCTTC. Its protein is CASSLAPAGADEQFF.

This clonotype has more than one count but fewer than ten. The CDR3 DNA sequence: TGTGCCAGCAGCCAAGACTTAGCGGGAGACCCAAACATTCAGTACTTC. This sequence encodes CASSQDLAGDPNIQYF. J is TRBJ2-4 and V is TRBV4-2; 9 bases are shared with TRBD2. Germline assignment: CDR1 LGHNA and CDR2 YNFKEQ. This CDR3 contains 16 residues. V lost 0 bases to trimming and J lost 6 bases; unmatched junction nucleotides: 6.

This clonotype occurred a few times. The V call is TRBV4-1, the J call TRBJ1-5; 7 bases are a match to TRBD1. Losses at the gene ends were 1 base for V and 4 bases for J; bases not matched to a gene: 4. The CDR3 loop spans 15 amino acids. Germline-derived CDR1 and CDR2 are MGHRA and YSYEKL. The CDR3 bases are TGCGCCAGCAGCCAAGTTGGGACAGCTAATCAGCCCCAGCATTTT. This translates into CASSQVGTANQPQHF.

The chain recombines TRBV12-3 or TRBV12-4 with TRBJ1-3; D gene unclear. V dropped 6 bases and J dropped 0 bases, with 9 bases sitting between them. This CDR3 contains 14 residues. The CDR3 coding sequence is TGTGCCAGCAGCCCAAGACCCTCTGGAAACACCATATATTTT. Encoded protein: CASSPRPSGNTIYF.

The rearrangement joins TRBV20-1 to TRBJ2-2; TRBD1 might be the D (6 bases). Germline assignment: CDR1 DFQATT and CDR2 SNEGSKA (reference sequence). V was cut by 5 bases and J by 1 base, with 14 bases left in between. The CDR3 totals 15 residues. This CDR3 reads CSAFNQGRNTGELFF. DNA for the CDR3: TGCAGTGCTTTCAATCAGGGGCGGAACACCGGGGAGCTGTTTTTT.

There are a few counts of this clonotype. This chain connects TRBV29-1 to TRBJ2-7; D ambiguous. The CDR3 covers 11 residues. In germline, CDR1 is SQVTM, CDR2 ANQGSEA. Trimming took 7 bases from V and 1 from J, leaving 8 bases between them. The CDR3 region is CSAGRSYEQYF. The CDR3 coding sequence is TGCAGCGCAGGCAGATCCTACGAGCAGTACTTC.

The V and J genes are TRBV12-3 or TRBV12-4 and TRBJ1-5; TRBD1 matches 9 bases. V lost 4 bases, J lost 7 bases, and 17 bases stayed unmatched. This CDR3 has 18 residues. The CDR3 spells CASSWRKLGQGPLQPQHF. CDR3 in DNA: TGTGCCAGCAGTTGGAGGAAGCTCGGACAGGGGCCTCTGCAGCCCCAGCATTTT.

The chain has TRBV7-2 and TRBJ2-1; no firm D call. Deletions cut 5 bases from V and 6 bases from J, with 14 bases between. The CDR3 runs 14 residues. Germline loops: CDR1 SGHTA, CDR2 FQGNSA. CDR3: CASSPRARPNEQFF. The DNA for the CDR3 is TGTGCCAGCAGCCCCCGGGCCCGTCCCAATGAGCAGTTCTTC.

This clonotype has only a few counts. This chain links TRBV12-3 or TRBV12-4 with TRBJ2-5; D possibly corresponds to TRBD1 (5 bases). This CDR3 is 14 amino acids long. V was clipped by 3 bases and J by 2 bases, with 10 bases between them. DNA for the CDR3: TGTGCCAGCAGTTTTTTTGGGGCGCAAGAGACCCAGTACTTC. Translating gives CASSFFGAQETQYF.

Comment on this clonotype: One end of the junction varies from germline; a read error may be responsible. This rearrangement joins TRBV7-7 to TRBJ2-3; 9 nucleotides agree with TRBD2. The CDR3 spans 14 residues. CDR1 SSHAT and CDR2 FNYEAQ come from the germline V gene (reference sequence). DNA of the CDR3: TGTGCTAGCAGCCAAGGACTAGCGAGAGATACGCAGTATTTT. Its translation: CASSQGLARDTQYF.

The chain employs TRBV4-2 and TRBJ2-6; D possibly corresponds to TRBD2 (5 bases). V was shortened by 0 bases and J by 3 bases, with 6 bases between the two germline ends. The CDR3 extends over 15 amino acids. CDR1 and CDR2 (germline): LGHNA, YNFKEQ. This chain's CDR3 is CASSQEGSGANVLTF. The CDR3 DNA follows: TGTGCCAGCAGCCAAGAAGGGAGTGGGGCCAACGTCCTGACTTTC.

The chain employs TRBV6-1 and TRBJ2-7; 8 positions match TRBD1. Germline V CDR1 and CDR2: MNHNS, SASEGT. CDR3 length: 14 amino acids. V shed 4 bases, J shed 2 bases, and the junction held 4 bases outside the gene matches. CDR3 residues: CASSGTGRTYEQYF. CDR3 sequence (DNA): TGTGCCAGCAGTGGGACAGGGAGAACCTACGAGCAGTACTTC.

This clonotype was seen only a few times. The rearrangement joins TRBV6-1 to TRBJ2-5; D call uncertain. Germline CDR1 is MNHNS and CDR2 is SASEGT. Trimming removed 6 bases from V and 1 base from J, with 9 bases in between. The CDR3 has 13 amino acids. The DNA for the CDR3 is TGTGCCAGCAGAAAAATAGTCCAAGAGACCCAGTACTTC. This codes for CASRKIVQETQYF.

The gene calls are TRBV10-2 and TRBJ2-3; 10 nucleotides match TRBD2. CDR3 length: 17 residues. The germline gives CDR1 WSHSY, CDR2 SAAADI. Germline trimming cut 5 bases from V and 2 bases from J; bases unmatched to any gene: 10. DNA of the CDR3: TGCGCCAGCAGTCCGGGACTAGCGTTAAGGATCACAGATACGCAGTATTTT. Translating it yields CASSPGLALRITDTQYF.

The table lists this clonotype with a few counts. The genes are TRBV6-2 or TRBV6-3 and TRBJ1-2; possibly TRBD1 for D (5 bases). The CDR3 is 14 residues long. CDR1 is MNHEY, CDR2 SVGEGT, per germline. V was shortened by 4 bases and J by 8 bases, with 17 bases between the two germline ends. For the CDR3, the DNA is TGTGCCAGCAGTTCGACCGGGGCCCTAGGGGGCTACACCTTC. This gives the protein CASSSTGALGGYTF.

In this sample, this clonotype turned up many times. The genes are TRBV4-3 and TRBJ1-2; no clear D. The CDR3 length is 15 residues. The germline V gene encodes CDR1 LGHNA and CDR2 YSLEER. With 0 bases removed from V and 4 bases from J, the gap between germline ends came to 12 bases. CDR3 DNA: TGCGCCAGCAGCCAAGATTTATGGAGGTTCTATGGCTACACCTTC. This encodes CASSQDLWRFYGYTF.

The chain carries TRBV3-1 and TRBJ2-2; no firm D call. Germline V gene sequence: CDR1 LGHDT, CDR2 YNNKEL (reference sequence). The CDR3 extends over 16 amino acids. V gave up 4 bases and J gave up 0 bases, with 12 bases separating them. This chain's CDR3 is CASSPIGRANTGELFF. CDR3 nucleotides: TGTGCCAGCAGCCCCATTGGACGAGCGAACACCGGGGAGCTGTTTTTT.

V usage is TRBV5-1 and J usage is TRBJ2-7, with 13 positions matching TRBD2. J gave up 0 bases and V 4 bases, and 13 bases lay outside the gene matches. The CDR3 covers 19 residues. Germline lookup yields CDR1 SGHRS and CDR2 YFSETQ. The CDR3 nucleotides read TGCGCCAGCAGCCTTAACTCCGGGACTAGCGGGACCTTCTCCTACGAGCAGTACTTC. Translated, it gives CASSLNSGTSGTFSYEQYF.

V gene TRBV6-1 combines with J gene TRBJ2-7; D possibly corresponds to TRBD1 (6 bases). Germline V lookup: CDR1 MNHNS, CDR2 SASEGT. The CDR3 is made up of 17 amino acids. V dropped 6 bases and J dropped 0 bases, with 21 bases sitting between them. CDR3 sequence: CASRGGQRGKISYEQYF. The CDR3 nucleotides are TGTGCCAGCAGAGGAGGACAGCGCGGTAAAATCTCCTACGAGCAGTACTTC.

This clonotype occurred many times. The V call is TRBV20-1, the J call TRBJ2-7; unclear D gene. The CDR3 is 14 residues long. Trimming cost V 6 bases and J 0 bases, with 15 bases left between them. Germline values: CDR1 DFQATT, CDR2 SNEGSKA (reference sequence). CDR3 DNA: TGCAGTGCCCCCAGGACCACCGCCTCCTACGAGCAGTACTTC. Its translation is CSAPRTTASYEQYF.

This sequence joins TRBV7-8 and TRBJ2-1; 7 positions agree with TRBD2. The trim removed 5 bases at V and 8 bases at J, leaving 6 bases unmatched. The CDR3 extends over 13 amino acids. The germline CDR1 and CDR2 sequences are SGHVS and FQNEAQ. CDR3 sequence (DNA): TGTGCCAGCAGCGCCCCCGCGGGGGATGAGCAGTTCTTC. This gives the protein CASSAPAGDEQFF.